The source of this T cell receptor (beta chain) is a study of T cell clonality in common variable immunodeficiency. Trimming removed 1 base at V and 5 bases at J, with 11 bases between. CDR3 length: 14 amino acids. Germline assignment: CDR1 DFQATT and CDR2 SNEGSKA (reference sequence). Regarding the study as a whole: The cause of increased CVID clonality remains unclear without subpopulation sequencing. CVID subjects shared fewer TCRbeta clones than healthy controls did.

This clone was found many times. Antigen: not known. The read is 3 residues too short to cover the CDR3 end, so that end is filled in from the germline J gene. This CDR3 is also generated by other DNA sequences in the sample. Patients and controls were mostly of Caucasian heritage. The table came from immunoSEQ multiplex PCR; TCRdb's copy has only in-frame clones and leaves some out. The repertoire consists of 50,000 to 60,000 clones, none detected only once. V is TRBV20-1 and J is TRBJ2-2; TRBD1 might be the D (6 bases). This clonotype was sampled from a person aged 18 to 75 in good health. Sequences were obtained from peripheral blood mononuclear cells. CDR3 in amino acids: CSARVAGATGELFF. CDR3 DNA, as far as it was read: TGCAGTGCTAGAGTTGCAGGGGCGACCGGGGAG.